This T cell receptor (beta chain) was profiled in a study of T cell responses to AZD1222 COVID-19 vaccine. Background on the study: Samples with a second dose at about 4 or about 12 weeks were pooled together.

This CDR3 comprises 16 residues. CDR1 is SGHVS, CDR2 FQNEAQ, per germline. V shed 5 bases, J shed 6 bases, and the junction held 13 bases outside the gene matches. There are a few counts of this clone. TCRdb keeps only in-frame clones here, not all; method: immunoSEQ multiplex PCR. The repertoire holds 150,000 or so clones, with less than 90% as singletons. Source: peripheral blood, taken on day 0 of AZD1222 vaccination. This receptor was obtained from an adult in good health. This chain uses TRBV7-8 with TRBJ2-1; 7 positions match TRBD1. As DNA, the CDR3 is TGTGCCAGCAGCCCAAAGACAGGGAAAAGGTTCAATGAGCAGTTCTTC. Its protein product is CASSPKTGKRFNEQFF.